The clone carrying this TCR beta chain showed up just once. Its antigen is still unknown. V was pared by 7 bases and J by 2 bases, with 11 bases between. CDR3 length equals 13 residues. In germline, CDR1 is MDHEN, CDR2 SYDVKM. The data belong to a study of OX40 agonist ivuxolimab in advanced cancers. General study results and limits: Low clonal expansion, among the lowest seen, marked partial responders at 0.1-3.0 mg/kg. CD4+ and CD8+ blood T cells expanded clonally by week 6 at 0.1 to 3.0 mg/kg. Fewer expanded clones were found on average in CD4+ than in CD8+ T cells. Determination of antigen specificity was not performed for the expanded peripheral T cells.

The method was immunoSEQ multiplex PCR; TCRdb's version includes in-frame clones alone and lacks a portion of them. This table has 40,000 to 50,000 clones, around 84% appearing once. The sequence was collected from an adult with an advanced solid tumor such as melanoma, head and neck, liver or kidney cancer. This chain uses TRBV28 with TRBJ1-1; no clear D. This specimen consisted of CD4+ or CD8+ T cells sorted from blood, obtained in a trial of the OX40 agonist ivuxolimab. This CDR3 reads CASIEGLNTEAFF. CDR3 nucleotides: TGTGCCAGCATAGAGGGTTTAAACACTGAAGCTTTCTTT.